The 3 T cell receptor beta chains in this list originate from one sample, sequenced in a study of blood T cell repertoires in COVID-19. Using immunoSEQ multiplex PCR, the repertoire was profiled, and TCRdb retains in-frame clones only, with some absent. The table lists tens of thousands of clones, 88% of them singletons. Sequenced sample: peripheral blood. The receptors were sampled from a man over 45 with active COVID-19.

This chain uses TRBV9 with TRBJ2-3, with 13 positions matching TRBD2. This CDR3 is built from 19 residues. Germline V gene sequence: CDR1 SGDLS, CDR2 YYNGEE. V dropped 2 bases and J dropped 2; count of bases not matched to a gene: 11. The DNA of the CDR3 is TGTGCCAGCAGCGTTACACCGGGACTAGCGGGGAGATTCACAGATACGCAGTATTTT. Amino acid sequence: CASSVTPGLAGRFTDTQYF.

This chain connects TRBV5-1 to TRBJ2-5, with TRBD2 matching over 12 bases. The CDR3 loop spans 19 amino acids. CDR1 is SGHRS, CDR2 YFSETQ, per germline. The V segment lost 2 bases and the J segment 5 bases; nucleotides outside the gene matches: 16. The DNA for the CDR3 is TGCGCCAGCAGCTTCTTGCTAGCGGGGGGGCCTTGGGGTTCGGAGACCCAGTACTTC. Residues: CASSFLLAGGPWGSETQYF.

The chain carries TRBV5-1 and TRBJ2-2; D gene ambiguous. The CDR3 extends over 14 amino acids. Germline-derived CDR1 and CDR2 are SGHRS and YFSETQ. The V end lost 5 bases, the J end lost 1 base, and 9 bases lay between the germline ends. CDR3 in amino acids: CASSMTVNTGELFF. CDR3 DNA sequence: TGCGCCAGCAGTATGACTGTGAACACCGGGGAGCTGTTTTTT.